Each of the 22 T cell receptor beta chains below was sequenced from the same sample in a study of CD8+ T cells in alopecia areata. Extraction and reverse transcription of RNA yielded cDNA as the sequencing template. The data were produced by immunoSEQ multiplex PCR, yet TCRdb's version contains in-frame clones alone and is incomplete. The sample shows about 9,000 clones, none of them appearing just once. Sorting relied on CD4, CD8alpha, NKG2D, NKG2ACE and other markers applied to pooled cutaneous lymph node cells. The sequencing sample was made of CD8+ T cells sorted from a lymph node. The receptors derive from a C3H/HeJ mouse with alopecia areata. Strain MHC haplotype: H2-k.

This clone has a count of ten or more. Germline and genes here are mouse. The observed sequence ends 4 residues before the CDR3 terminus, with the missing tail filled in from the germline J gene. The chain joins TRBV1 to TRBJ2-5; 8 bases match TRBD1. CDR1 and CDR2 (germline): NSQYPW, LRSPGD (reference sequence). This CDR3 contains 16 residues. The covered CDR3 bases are TGCACCTGCAGTGCAGATCAAGGCAGGGGGCGAGAC. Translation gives CTCSADQGRGRD. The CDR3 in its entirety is CTCSADQGRGRDTQYF. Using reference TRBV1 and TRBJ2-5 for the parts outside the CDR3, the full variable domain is VTLLEQNPRWRLVPRGQAVNLRCILKNSQYPWMSWYQQDLQKQLQWLFTLRSPGDKEVKSLPGADYLATRVTDTELRLQVANMSQGRTLYCTCSADQGRGRDTQYFGPGTRLLVL.

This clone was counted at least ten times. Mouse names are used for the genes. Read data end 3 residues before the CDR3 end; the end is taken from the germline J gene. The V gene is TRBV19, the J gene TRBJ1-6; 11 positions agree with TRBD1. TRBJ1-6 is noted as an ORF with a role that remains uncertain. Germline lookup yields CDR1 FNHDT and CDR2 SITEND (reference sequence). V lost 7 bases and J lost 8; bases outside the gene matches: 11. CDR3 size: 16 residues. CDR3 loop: CASERDRGAGDSPLYF. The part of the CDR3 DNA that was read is TGTGCCAGCGAACGGGACAGGGGGGCAGGTGATTCGCCC.

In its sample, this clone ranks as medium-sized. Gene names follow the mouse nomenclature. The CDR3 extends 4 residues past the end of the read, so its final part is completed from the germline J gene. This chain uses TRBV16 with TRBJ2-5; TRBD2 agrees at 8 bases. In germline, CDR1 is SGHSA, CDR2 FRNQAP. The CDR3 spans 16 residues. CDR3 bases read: TGTGCAAGCAGCTTAGCCCCCGGGACTGGTGAAGAC. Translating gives CASSLAPGTGED. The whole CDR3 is CASSLAPGTGEDTQYF.

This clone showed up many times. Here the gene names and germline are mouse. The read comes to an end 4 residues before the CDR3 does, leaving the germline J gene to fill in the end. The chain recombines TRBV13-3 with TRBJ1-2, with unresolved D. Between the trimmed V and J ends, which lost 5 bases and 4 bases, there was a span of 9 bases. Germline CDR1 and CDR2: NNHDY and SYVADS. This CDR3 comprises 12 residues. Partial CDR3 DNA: TGTGCCAGCAGCCCGGCAGGCTCC. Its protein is CASSPAGS. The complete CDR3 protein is CASSPAGSDYTF.

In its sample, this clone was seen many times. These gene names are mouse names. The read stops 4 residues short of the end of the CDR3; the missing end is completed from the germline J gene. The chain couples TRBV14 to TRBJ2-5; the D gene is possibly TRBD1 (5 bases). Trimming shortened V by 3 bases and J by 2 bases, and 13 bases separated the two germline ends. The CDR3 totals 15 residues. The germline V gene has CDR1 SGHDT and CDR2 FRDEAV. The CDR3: CASSSPTESQDTQYF. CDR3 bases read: TGTGCCAGCAGTTCTCCGACAGAATCCCAAGAC.

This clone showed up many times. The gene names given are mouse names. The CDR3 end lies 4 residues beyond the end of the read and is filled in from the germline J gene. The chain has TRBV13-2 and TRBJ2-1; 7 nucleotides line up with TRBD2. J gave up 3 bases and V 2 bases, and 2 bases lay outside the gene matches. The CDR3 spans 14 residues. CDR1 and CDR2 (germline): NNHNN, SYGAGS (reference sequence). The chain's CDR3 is CASGELGSYAEQFF. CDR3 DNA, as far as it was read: TGTGCCAGCGGTGAACTGGGGTCCTATGCT.

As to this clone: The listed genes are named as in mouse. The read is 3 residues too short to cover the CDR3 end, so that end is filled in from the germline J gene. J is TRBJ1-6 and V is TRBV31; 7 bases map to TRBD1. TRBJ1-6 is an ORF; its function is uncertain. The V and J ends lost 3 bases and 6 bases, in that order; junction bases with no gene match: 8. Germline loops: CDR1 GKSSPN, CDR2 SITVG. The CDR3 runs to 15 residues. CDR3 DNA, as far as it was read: TGTGCCTGGAGCCCGACAGGGACGAGTAATTCGCCC. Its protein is CAWSPTGTSNSP. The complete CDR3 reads CAWSPTGTSNSPLYF.

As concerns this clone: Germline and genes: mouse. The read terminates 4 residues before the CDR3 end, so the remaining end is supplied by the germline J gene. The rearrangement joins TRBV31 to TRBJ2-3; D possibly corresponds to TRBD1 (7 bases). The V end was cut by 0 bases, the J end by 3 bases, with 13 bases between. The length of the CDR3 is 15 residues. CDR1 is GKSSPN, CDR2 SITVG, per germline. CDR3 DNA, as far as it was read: TGTGCCTGGAGTCTAGAATCAGGGGGGGCAGAA. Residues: CAWSLESGGAE. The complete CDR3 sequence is CAWSLESGGAETLYF.

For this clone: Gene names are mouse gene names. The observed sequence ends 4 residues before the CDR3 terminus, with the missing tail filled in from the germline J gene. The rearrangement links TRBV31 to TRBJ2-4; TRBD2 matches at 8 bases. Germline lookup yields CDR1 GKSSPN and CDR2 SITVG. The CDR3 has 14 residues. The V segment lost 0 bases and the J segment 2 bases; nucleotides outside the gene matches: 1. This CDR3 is CAWSLGGAQNTLYF. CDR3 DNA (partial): TGTGCCTGGAGTCTCGGGGGGGCTCAAAAC.

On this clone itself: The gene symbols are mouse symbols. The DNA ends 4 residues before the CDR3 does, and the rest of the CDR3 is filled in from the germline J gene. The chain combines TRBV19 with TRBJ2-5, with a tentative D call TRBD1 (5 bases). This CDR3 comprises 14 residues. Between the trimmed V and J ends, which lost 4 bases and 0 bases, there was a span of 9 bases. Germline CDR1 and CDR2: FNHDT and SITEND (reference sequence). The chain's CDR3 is CASSRQINQDTQYF. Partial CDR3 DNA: TGTGCCAGCAGTCGACAGATTAACCAAGAC.

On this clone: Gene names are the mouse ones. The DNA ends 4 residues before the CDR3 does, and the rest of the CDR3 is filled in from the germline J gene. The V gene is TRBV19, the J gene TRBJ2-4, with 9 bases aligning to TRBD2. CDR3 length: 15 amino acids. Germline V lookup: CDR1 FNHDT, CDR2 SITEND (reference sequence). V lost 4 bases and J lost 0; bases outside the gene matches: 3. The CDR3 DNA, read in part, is TGTGCCAGCAGTTGGGACTGGGCTAGTCAAAAC. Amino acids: CASSWDWASQN. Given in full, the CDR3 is CASSWDWASQNTLYF.

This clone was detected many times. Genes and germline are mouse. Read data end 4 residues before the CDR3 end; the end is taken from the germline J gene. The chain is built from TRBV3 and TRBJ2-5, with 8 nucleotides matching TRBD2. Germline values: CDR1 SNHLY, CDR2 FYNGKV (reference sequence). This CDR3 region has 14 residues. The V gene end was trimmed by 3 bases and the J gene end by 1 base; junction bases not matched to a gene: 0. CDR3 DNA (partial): TGTGCCAGCAGCTTTGGGGGGGACCAAGAC. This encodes CASSFGGDQD. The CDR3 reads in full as CASSFGGDQDTQYF.

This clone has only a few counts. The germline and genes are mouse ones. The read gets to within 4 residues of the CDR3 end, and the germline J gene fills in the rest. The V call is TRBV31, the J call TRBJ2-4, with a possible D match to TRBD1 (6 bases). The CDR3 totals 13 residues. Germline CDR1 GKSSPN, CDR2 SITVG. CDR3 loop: CAWSLRTENTLYF. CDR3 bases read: TGTGCCTGGAGTCTCAGGACAGAAAAC. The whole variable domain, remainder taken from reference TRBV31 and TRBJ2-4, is AQTIHQWPVAEIKAVGSPLSLGCTIKGKSSPNLYWYWQATGGTLQQLFYSITVGQVESVVQLNLSASRPKDDQFILSTEKLLLSHSGFYLCAWSLRTENTLYFGAGTRLSVL.

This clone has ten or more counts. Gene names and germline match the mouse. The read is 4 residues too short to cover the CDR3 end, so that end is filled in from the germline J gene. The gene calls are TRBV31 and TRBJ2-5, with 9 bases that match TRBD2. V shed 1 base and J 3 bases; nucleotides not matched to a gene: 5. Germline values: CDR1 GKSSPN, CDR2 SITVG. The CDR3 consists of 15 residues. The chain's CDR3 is CAWSPTGTGQDTQYF. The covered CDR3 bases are TGTGCCTGGAGTCCGACCGGGACTGGGCAAGAC.

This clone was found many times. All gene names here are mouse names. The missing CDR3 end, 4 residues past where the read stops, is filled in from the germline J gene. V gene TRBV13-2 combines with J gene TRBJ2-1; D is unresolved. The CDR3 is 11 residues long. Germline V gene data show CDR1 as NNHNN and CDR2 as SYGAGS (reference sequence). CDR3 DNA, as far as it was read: TGTGCCAGCGGTGATAGGGCT. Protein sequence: CASGDRA. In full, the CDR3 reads CASGDRAEQFF.

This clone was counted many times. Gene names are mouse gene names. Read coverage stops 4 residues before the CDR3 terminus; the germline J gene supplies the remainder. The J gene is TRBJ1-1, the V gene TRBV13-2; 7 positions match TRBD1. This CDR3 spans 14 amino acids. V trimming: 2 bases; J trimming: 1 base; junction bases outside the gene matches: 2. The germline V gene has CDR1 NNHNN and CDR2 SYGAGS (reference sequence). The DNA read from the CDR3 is TGTGCCAGCGGTGAACAGGGGAGAAACACA. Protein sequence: CASGEQGRNT. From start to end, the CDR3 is CASGEQGRNTEVFF.

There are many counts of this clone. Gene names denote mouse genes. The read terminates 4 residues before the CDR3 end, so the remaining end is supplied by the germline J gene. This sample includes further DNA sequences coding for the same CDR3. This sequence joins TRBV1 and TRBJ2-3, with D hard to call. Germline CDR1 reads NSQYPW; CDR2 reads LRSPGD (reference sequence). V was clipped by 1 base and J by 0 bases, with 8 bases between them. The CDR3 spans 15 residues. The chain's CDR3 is CTCSAAWRSAETLYF. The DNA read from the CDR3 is TGCACCTGCAGTGCAGCCTGGCGGAGTGCAGAA.

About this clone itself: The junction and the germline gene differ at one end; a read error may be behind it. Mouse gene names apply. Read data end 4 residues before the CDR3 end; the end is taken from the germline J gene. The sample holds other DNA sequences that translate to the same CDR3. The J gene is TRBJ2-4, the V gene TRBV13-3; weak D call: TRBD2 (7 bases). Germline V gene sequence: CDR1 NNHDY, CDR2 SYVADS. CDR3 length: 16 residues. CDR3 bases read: TGCGCCAGCAGTGATGAGGGGGGCCCTAGTCAAAAC. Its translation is CASSDEGGPSQN. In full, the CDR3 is CASSDEGGPSQNTLYF.

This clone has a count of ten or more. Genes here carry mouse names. The covered CDR3 bases are TGTGCCAGCAGTCACAGACTGGGTCAAAAC. Translating it yields CASSHRLGQN. The whole CDR3 sequence is CASSHRLGQNTLYF. The chain carries TRBV19 and TRBJ2-4; possibly TRBD2 for D (6 bases). Read coverage stops 4 residues before the CDR3 terminus; the germline J gene supplies the remainder. Germline V CDR1 and CDR2: FNHDT, SITEND (reference sequence). Between the trimmed V and J ends, which lost 4 bases and 1 base, there was a span of 10 bases. This CDR3 region has 14 residues.

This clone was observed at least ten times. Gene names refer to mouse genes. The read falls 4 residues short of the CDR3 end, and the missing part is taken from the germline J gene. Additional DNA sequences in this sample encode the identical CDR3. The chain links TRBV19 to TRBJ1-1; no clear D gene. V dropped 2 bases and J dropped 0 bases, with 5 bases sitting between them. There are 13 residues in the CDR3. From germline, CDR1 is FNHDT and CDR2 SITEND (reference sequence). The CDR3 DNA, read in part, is TGTGCCAGCAGTATCGGACAGAACACA. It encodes CASSIGQNT. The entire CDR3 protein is CASSIGQNTEVFF. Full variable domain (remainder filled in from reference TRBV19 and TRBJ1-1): GGIITQTPKFLIGQEGQKLTLKCQQNFNHDTMYWYRQDSGKGLRLIYYSITENDLQKGDLSEGYDASREKKSSFSLTVTSAQKNEMAVFLCASSIGQNTEVFFGKGTRLTVV.

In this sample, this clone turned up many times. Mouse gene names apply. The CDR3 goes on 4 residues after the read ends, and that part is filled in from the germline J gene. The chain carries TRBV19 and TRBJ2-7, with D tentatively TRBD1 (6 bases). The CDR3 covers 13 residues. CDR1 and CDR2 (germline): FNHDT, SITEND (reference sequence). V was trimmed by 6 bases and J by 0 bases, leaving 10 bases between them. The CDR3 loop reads CASTRDNSYEQYF. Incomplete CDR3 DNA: TGTGCCAGCACCCGGGACAACTCCTAT.

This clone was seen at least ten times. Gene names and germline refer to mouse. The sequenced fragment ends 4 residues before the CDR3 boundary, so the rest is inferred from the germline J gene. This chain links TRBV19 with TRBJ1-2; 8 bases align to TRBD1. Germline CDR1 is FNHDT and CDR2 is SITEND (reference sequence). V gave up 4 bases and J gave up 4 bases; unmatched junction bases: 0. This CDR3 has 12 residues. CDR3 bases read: TGTGCCAGCAGTCAGGGGGCCTCC. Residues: CASSQGAS. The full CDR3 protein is CASSQGASDYTF.